Sequencing of this TCR beta chain was carried out in a study of beta chain features in type 1 diabetes. General study results and limits: A moderate, significant TCRB CDR3 shortening appeared in type 1 diabetes across four CD4+ subsets. For type 1 diabetes patients, VDJ junctions showed fewer insertions and more deletions.

The entirety of the isolated RNA underwent reverse transcription, so expressed TCRB transcripts were sequenced. Clones were read by immunoSEQ multiplex PCR, and TCRdb kept only the in-frame ones, dropping some. Altogether hundreds of thousands of clones are present, roughly 15% being singletons, with the ten largest covering about 0.097%. In regard to this clone: Its target is not known.

Germline V gene lookup returns CDR1 MDHEN and CDR2 SYDVKM. The V gene lost 3 bases and the J gene lost 10 bases, with 15 bases spanning the gap. CDR3 length: 14 residues. Each of the CD4+ naive, central memory, regulatory and stem cell-like memory populations was sorted via CD45RO/CCR7/CD25/CD127/CD95/CD27. This TCR derives from a man aged 18 to 30 in good health. This chain joins TRBV28 and TRBJ2-2; a weak D match, TRBD1 (5 bases). Input material: naive CD4+ T cells from blood. CDR3: CASSLVAGKLELFF. The CDR3 nucleotides read TGTGCCAGCAGTTTGGTTGCAGGGAAATTGGAGCTGTTTTTT.